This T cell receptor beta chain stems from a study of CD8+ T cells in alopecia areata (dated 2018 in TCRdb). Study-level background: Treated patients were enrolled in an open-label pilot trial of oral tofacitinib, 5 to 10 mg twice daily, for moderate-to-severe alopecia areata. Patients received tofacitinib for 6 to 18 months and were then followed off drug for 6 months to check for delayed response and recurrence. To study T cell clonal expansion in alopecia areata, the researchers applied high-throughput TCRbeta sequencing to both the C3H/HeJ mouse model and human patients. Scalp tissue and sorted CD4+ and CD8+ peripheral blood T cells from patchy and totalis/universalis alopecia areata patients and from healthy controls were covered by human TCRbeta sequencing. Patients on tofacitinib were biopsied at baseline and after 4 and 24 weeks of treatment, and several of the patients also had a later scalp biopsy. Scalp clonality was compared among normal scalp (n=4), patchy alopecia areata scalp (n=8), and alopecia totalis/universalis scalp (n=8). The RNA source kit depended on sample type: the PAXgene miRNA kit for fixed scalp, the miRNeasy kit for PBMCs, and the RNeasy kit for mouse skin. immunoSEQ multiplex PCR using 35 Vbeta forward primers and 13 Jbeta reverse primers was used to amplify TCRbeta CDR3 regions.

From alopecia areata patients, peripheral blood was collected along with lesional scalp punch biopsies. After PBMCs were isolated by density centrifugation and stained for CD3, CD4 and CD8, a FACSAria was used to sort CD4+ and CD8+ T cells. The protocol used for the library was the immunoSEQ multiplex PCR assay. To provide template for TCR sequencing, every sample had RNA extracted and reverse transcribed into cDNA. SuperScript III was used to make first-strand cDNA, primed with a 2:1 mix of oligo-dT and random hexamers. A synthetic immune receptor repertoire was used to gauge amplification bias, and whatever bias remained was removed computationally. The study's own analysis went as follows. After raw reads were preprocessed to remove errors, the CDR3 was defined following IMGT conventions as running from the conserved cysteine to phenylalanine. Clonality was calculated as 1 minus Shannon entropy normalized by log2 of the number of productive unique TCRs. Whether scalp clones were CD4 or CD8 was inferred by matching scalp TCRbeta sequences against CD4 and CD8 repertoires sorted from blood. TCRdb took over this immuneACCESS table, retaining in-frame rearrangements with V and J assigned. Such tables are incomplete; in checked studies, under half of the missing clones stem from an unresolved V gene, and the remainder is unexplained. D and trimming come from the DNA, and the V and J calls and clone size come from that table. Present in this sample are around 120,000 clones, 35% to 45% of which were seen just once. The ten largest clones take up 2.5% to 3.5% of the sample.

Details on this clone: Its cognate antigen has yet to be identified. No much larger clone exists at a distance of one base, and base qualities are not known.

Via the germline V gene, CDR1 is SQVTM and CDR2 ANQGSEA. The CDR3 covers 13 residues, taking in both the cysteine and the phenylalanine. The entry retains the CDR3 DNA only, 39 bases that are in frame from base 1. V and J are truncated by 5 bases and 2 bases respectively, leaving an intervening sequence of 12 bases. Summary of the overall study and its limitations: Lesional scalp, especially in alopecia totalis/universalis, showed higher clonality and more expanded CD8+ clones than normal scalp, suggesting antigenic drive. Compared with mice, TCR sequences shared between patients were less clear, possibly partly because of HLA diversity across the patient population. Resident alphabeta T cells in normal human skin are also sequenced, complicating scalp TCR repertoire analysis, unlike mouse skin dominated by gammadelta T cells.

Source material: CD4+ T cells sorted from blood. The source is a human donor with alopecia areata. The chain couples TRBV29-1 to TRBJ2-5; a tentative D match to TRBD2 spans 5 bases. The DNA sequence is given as TGCAGCGTTACGACGGACTTACAAGAGACCCAGTACTTC. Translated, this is CSVTTDLQETQYF.